This paragraph reports one T cell receptor beta chain. The CDR3 is made up of 15 amino acids. Germline lookup yields CDR1 MNHEY and CDR2 SVGAGI. Trimming stripped 9 bases from V and 5 bases from J, with 22 bases between. The repertoire was sequenced with immunoSEQ multiplex PCR; TCRdb's copy has only in-frame clones and lacks some. The table lists 250,000 to 300,000 clones, roughly 87% of them singletons. This entry is derived from a study of blood T cell repertoires in COVID-19. The sequencing sample was made of peripheral blood. The TCR sequence derives from a middle-aged woman who had recovered from COVID-19. This chain connects TRBV6-5 to TRBJ1-2, with D perhaps matching TRBD1 (5 bases). In nucleotides, the CDR3 is TGTGCCAGGCCATTAGGGGCTGCCTTGGGGTATGGCTACACCTTC. Its protein is CARPLGAALGYGYTF.